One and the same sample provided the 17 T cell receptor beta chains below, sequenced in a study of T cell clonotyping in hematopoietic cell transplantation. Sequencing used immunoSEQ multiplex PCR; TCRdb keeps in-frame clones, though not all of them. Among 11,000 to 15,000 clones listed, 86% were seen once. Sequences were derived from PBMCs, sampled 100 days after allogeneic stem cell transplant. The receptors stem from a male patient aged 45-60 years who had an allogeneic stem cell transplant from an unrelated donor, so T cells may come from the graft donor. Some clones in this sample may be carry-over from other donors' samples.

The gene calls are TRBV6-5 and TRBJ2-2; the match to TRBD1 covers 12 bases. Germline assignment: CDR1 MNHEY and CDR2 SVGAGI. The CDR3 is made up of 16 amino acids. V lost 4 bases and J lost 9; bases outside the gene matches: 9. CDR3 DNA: TGTGCCAGCAGTTCCGGGACAGGGGGCGTTGGTCGGGAGCTGTTTTTT. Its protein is CASSSGTGGVGRELFF.

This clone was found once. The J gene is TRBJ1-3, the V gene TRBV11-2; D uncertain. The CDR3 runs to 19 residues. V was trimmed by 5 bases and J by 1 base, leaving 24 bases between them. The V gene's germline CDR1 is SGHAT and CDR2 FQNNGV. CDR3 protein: CASSRSFLDKHTSGNTIYF. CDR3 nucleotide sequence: TGTGCCAGCAGCCGGTCCTTCCTCGACAAGCATACGTCTGGAAACACCATATATTTT.

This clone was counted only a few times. In DNA, the CDR3 is TGTGCCAGCTCACCAGGGACAGGACAGGGTGGAAACACCATATATTTT. This sequence encodes CASSPGTGQGGNTIYF. This rearrangement joins TRBV18 to TRBJ1-3, with 8 bases aligning to TRBD1. The CDR3 covers 16 residues. Trimming cost V 2 bases and J 3 bases; bases outside gene matches: 6. The germline V gene has CDR1 KGHSH and CDR2 LQKENI. Looking up the rest from reference TRBV18 and TRBJ1-3 gives the full variable domain: NAGVMQNPRHLVRRRGQEARLRCSPMKGHSHVYWYRQLPEEGLKFMVYLQKENIIDESGMPKERFSAEFPKEGPSILRIQQVVRGDSAAYFCASSPGTGQGGNTIYFGEGSWLTVV.

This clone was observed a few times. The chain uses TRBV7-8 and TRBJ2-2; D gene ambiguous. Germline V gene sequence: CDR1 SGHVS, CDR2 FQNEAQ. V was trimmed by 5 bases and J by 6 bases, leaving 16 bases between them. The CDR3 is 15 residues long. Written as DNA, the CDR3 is TGTGCCAGCAGCCCCCGCCAGGATGAGGCCGGGGAGCTGTTTTTT. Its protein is CASSPRQDEAGELFF. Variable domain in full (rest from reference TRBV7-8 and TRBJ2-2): GAGVSQSPRYKVAKRGQDVALRCDPISGHVSLFWYQQALGQGPEFLTYFQNEAQLDKSGLPSDRFFAERPEGSVSTLKIQRTQQEDSAVYLCASSPRQDEAGELFFGEGSRLTVL.

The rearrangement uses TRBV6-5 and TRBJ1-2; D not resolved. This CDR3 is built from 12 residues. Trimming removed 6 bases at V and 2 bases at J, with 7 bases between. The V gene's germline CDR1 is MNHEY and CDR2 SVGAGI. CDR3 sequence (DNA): TGTGCCAGCAGGGCCGGGAACTATGGCTACACCTTC. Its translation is CASRAGNYGYTF.

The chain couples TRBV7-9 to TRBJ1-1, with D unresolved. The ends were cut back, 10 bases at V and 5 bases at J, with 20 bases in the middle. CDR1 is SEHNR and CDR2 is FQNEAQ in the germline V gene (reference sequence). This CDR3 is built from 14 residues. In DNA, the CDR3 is TGTGCCACGACGGAGTGGGGTTCAGGTACTGAAGCTTTCTTT. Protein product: CATTEWGSGTEAFF.

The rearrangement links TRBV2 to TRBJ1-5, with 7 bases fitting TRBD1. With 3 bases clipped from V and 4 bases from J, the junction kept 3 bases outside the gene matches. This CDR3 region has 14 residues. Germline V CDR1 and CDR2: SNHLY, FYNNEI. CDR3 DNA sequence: TGTGCCAGCAGTGATCCCAGGGGGAATCAGCCCCAGCATTTT. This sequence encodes CASSDPRGNQPQHF.

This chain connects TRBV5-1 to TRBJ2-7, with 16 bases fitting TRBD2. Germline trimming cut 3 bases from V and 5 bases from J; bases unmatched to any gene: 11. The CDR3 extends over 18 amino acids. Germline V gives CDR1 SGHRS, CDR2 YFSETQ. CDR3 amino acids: CASSSNPGLAGGPHEQYF. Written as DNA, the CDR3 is TGCGCCAGCAGCTCGAACCCGGGACTAGCGGGGGGGCCCCACGAGCAGTACTTC.

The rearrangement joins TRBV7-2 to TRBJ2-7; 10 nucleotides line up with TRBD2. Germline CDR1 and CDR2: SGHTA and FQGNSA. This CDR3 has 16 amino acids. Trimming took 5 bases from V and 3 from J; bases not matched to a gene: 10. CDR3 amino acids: CASSPRASGGVYEQYF. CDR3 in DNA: TGTGCCAGCAGCCCACGGGCTAGCGGGGGTGTCTACGAGCAGTACTTC.

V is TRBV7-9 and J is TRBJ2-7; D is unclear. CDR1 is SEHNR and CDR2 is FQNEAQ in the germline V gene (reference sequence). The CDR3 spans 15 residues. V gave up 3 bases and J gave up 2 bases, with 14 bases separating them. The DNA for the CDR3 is TGTGCCAGCAGCTTTAGGTCAGGCGCCGCCTACGAGCAGTACTTC. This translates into CASSFRSGAAYEQYF.

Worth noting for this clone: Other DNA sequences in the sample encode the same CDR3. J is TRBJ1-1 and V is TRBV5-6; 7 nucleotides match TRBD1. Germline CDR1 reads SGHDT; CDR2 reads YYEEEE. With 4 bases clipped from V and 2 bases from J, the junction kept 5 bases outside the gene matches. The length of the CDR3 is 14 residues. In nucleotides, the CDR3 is TGTGCCAGCAGCCGTGGGACAGCAAACACTGAAGCTTTCTTT. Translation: CASSRGTANTEAFF.

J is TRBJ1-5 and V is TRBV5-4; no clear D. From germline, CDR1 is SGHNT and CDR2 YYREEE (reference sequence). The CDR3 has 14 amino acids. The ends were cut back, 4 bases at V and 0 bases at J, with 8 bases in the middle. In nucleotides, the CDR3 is TGTGCCAGCAGCACGGGCCATAGCAATCAGCCCCAGCATTTT. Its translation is CASSTGHSNQPQHF.

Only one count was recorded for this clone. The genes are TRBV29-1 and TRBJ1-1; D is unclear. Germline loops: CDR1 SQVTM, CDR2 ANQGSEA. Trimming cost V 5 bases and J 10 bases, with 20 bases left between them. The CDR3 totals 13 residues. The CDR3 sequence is CSVSDPTFPGAFF. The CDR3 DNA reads TGCAGCGTTTCCGACCCGACATTTCCTGGAGCTTTCTTT.

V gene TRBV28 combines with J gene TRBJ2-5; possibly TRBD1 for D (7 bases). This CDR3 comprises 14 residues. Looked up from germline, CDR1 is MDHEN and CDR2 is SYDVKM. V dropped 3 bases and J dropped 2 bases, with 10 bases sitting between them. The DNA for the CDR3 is TGTGCCAGCAGTTTCAGGGGGGAACAAGAGACCCAGTACTTC. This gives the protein CASSFRGEQETQYF.

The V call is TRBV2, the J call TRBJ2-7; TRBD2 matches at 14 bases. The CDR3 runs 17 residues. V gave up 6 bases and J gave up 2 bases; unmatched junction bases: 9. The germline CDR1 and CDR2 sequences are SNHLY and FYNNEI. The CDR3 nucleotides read TGTGCCAGCAGCGCCGACCGACTAGCGGGAGGGACCTACGAGCAGTACTTC. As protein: CASSADRLAGGTYEQYF.

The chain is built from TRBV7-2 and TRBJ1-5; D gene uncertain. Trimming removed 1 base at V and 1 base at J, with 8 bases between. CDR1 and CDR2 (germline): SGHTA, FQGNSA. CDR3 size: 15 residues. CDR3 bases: TGTGCCAGCAGCTTAGTTGTGTGGAGCAATCAGCCCCAGCATTTT. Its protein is CASSLVVWSNQPQHF.

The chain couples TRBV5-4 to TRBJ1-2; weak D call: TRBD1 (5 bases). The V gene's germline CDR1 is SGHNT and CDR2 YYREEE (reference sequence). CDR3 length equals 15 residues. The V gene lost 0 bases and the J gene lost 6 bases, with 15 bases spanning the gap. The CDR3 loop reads CASSLAKEGTDGYTF. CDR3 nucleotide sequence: TGTGCCAGCAGCTTGGCCAAAGAAGGGACTGATGGCTACACCTTC.